The following is a T cell receptor beta chain sequence with its context. At one boundary the junction diverges from the germline segment, which might be a read error. The data were obtained in a study of T-cell memory formation after mild COVID-19. The CDR3 is 14 amino acids. The V gene's germline CDR1 is SQVTM and CDR2 ANQGSEA. TCRdb independently ran MiXCR on the 5' RACE reads; one entry per CDR3 protein. This table has approximately 350,000 distinct CDR3 sequences, approximately 15% appearing once. The clonotype was recovered from a man aged 18 to 29 who had mild COVID-19 (a few samples of this study predate the infection). Cell type and time point are not known. The sequenced sample was PBMCs or a T cell subset sorted from them (not recorded which). This chain joins TRBV29-1 and TRBJ2-1; TRBD1 matches 9 bases. Here the CDR3 DNA reads TGCAGCGTCCGGGACAGGGCAAATTACACTGAGCAGTTCTTC. Translated: CSVRDRANYTEQFF.